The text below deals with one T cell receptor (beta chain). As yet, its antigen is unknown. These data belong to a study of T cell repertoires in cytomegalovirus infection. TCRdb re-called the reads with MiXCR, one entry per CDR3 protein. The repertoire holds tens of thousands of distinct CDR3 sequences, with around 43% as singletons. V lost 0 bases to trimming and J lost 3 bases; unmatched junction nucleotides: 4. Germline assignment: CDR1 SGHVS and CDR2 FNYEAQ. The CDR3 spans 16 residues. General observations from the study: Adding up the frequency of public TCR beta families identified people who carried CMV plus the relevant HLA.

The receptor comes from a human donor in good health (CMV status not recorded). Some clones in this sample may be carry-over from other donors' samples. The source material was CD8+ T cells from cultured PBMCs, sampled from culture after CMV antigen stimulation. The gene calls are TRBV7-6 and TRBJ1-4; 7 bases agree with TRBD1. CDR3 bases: TGTGCCAGCAGCTTAGCCCCGGGACAGCCTAATGAAAAACTGTTTTTT. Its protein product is CASSLAPGQPNEKLFF.